This entry lists 8 T cell receptor beta chains sequenced from one sample in a study of blood T cell repertoires in COVID-19. The data were produced by immunoSEQ multiplex PCR, yet TCRdb's version contains in-frame clones alone and is incomplete. In the table there are 200,000 to 250,000 clones, 70% to 85% of which are singletons. The sample consisted of PBMCs or T cells enriched from blood (not recorded which). All receptors come from a man between 60 and 75 years old who had recovered from COVID-19.

This sequence joins TRBV3-1 (or the pseudogene TRBV3-2) and TRBJ1-1; tentatively, D is TRBD1 (5 bases). CDR1 is LGHDT and CDR2 is YNNKEL in the germline V gene (reference sequence). V was cut by 3 bases and J by 1 base, with 9 bases left in between. There are 14 residues in the CDR3. The CDR3: CASSHSTGNTEAFF. The CDR3 region has the DNA TGTGCCAGCAGCCACTCTACAGGGAACACTGAAGCTTTCTTT.

The chain combines TRBV12-3 or TRBV12-4 with TRBJ1-1; 7 nucleotides match TRBD1. Germline trimming cut 6 bases from V and 8 bases from J; bases unmatched to any gene: 3. The CDR3 totals 11 residues. CDR3 in amino acids: CASSPGQEAFF. For the CDR3, the DNA is TGTGCCAGCAGCCCGGGACAGGAAGCTTTCTTT.

This chain uses TRBV19 with TRBJ2-7; 7 bases agree with TRBD2. Germline CDR1 LNHDA, CDR2 SQIVND (reference sequence). J lost 1 base, V lost 7 bases, and 7 bases had no gene match. CDR3 length: 14 amino acids. The CDR3 DNA reads TGTGCCAGTACCACAACGGGGGGTTCCTACGAGCAGTACTTC. As protein: CASTTTGGSYEQYF.

V is TRBV4-2 and J is TRBJ2-7; D possibly corresponds to TRBD2 (5 bases). Germline V CDR1 and CDR2: LGHNA, YNFKEQ. V shed 3 bases and J shed 4 bases, with 16 bases lying between them. The CDR3 spans 15 residues. This CDR3 reads CASSQGEGRSYEQYF. Here the CDR3 DNA reads TGTGCCAGCAGCCAGGGAGAAGGCCGCTCTTACGAGCAGTACTTC.

The V gene is TRBV13, the J gene TRBJ2-5; TRBD1 is a possible D gene (5 bases). The V end lost 2 bases, the J end lost 3 bases, and 13 bases lay between the germline ends. The CDR3 contains 15 residues. Germline CDR1 reads PRHDT; CDR2 reads FYEKMQ (reference sequence). CDR3 residues: CASSLKGRTKETQYF. Written as DNA, the CDR3 is TGTGCCAGCAGCTTAAAGGGGCGGACAAAAGAGACCCAGTACTTC.

This chain uses TRBV11-1 with TRBJ2-3, with D uncertain. The ends were cut back, 6 bases at V and 3 bases at J, with 16 bases in the middle. This CDR3 spans 15 amino acids. Germline V gene sequence: CDR1 SGHAT, CDR2 FQDESV (reference sequence). The CDR3 DNA reads TGTGCCAGCAGTCGAGGTGGCCGTCGGACAGATACGCAGTATTTT. The encoded protein is CASSRGGRRTDTQYF.

V and J are TRBV6-5 and TRBJ1-1; unclear D gene. Germline V lookup: CDR1 MNHEY, CDR2 SVGAGI. CDR3 size: 13 residues. Trimming removed 0 bases from V and 4 bases from J, with 6 bases in between. The CDR3 sequence is CASSYSEGTEAFF. The CDR3 DNA sequence: TGTGCCAGCAGTTACTCGGAGGGCACTGAAGCTTTCTTT.

This chain connects TRBV6-5 to TRBJ1-2; D call uncertain. Trimming cost V 0 bases and J 4 bases, with 15 bases left between them. The CDR3 sequence is 16 residues long. In germline, CDR1 is MNHEY, CDR2 SVGAGI. The CDR3 DNA reads TGTGCCAGCAGTTACTCCTTTAGCGGAAGAGGCTATGGCTACACCTTC. The encoded protein is CASSYSFSGRGYGYTF.